This T cell receptor (beta chain) comes out of a study of neurological immune-mediated disorders. Study at large: A relapsing-remitting course was seen in about 90% of the roughly 35 multiple sclerosis patients and a secondary progressive course in 3.

In this sample, this clonotype turned up many times. Its antigen is currently unknown. cDNA was made by 5'RACE with 10-nucleotide random UMIs. TCRdb analysed the 5' RACE reads with MiXCR anew, one entry per CDR3 protein. The data contain around 69,000 distinct CDR3 sequences, under 5% of them singletons. This CDR3 contains 14 residues. Germline CDR1 is SNHLY and CDR2 is FYNNEI. V dropped 1 base and J dropped 1 base, with 7 bases sitting between them. The study's findings and limits: Association of the multiple sclerosis repertoire cluster with clinical or MRI features was not observed for any feature. Phylogenetic grouping assigned the repertoires of 18 of 34 multiple sclerosis patients to one related-CDR3 cluster, which constitutes a possible signature.

The sequenced sample consisted of PBMCs. The chain recombines TRBV2 with TRBJ1-1; D not resolved. This sequence originates from a man aged 25 to 40 with multiple sclerosis. CDR3 region: CASSEDGSNTEAFF. The CDR3 nucleotides read TGTGCCAGCAGTGAAGACGGATCGAACACTGAAGCTTTCTTT.